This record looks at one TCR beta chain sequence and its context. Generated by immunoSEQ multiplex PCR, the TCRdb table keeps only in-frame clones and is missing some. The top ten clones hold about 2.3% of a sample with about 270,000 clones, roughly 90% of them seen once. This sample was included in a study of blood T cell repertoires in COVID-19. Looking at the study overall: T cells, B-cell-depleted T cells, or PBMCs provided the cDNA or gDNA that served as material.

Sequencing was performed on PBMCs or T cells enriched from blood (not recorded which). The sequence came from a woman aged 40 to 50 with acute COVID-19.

In DNA form, the CDR3 reads TGTGCCAGCAGCTTGGGGGGAAACAGGGACGAGCAGTACTTC. It encodes CASSLGGNRDEQYF. This chain connects TRBV5-4 to TRBJ2-7; D may be TRBD1 (6 bases). Deletions cut 0 bases from V and 5 bases from J, with 12 bases between. The length of the CDR3 is 14 residues. Germline-derived CDR1 and CDR2 are SGHNT and YYREEE (reference sequence).